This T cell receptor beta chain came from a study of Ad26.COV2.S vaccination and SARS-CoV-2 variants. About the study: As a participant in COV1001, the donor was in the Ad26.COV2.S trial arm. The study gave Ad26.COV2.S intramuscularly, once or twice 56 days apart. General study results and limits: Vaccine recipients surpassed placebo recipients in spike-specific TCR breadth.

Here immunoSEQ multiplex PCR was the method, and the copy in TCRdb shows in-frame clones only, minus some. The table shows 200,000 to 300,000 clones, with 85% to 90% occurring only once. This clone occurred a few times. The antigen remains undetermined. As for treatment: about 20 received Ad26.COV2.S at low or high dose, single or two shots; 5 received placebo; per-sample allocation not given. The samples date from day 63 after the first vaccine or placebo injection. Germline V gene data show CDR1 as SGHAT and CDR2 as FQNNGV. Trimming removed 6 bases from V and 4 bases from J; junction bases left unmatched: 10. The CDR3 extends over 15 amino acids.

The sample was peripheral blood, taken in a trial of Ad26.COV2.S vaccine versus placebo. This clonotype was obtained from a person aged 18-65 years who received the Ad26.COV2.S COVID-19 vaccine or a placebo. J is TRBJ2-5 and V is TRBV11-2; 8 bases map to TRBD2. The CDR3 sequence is CASRPAGTRGETQYF. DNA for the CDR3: TGTGCCAGCAGGCCCGCCGGGACTAGAGGAGAGACCCAGTACTTC.